This T cell receptor beta chain was recovered during a study of CD8 T cells in Susac syndrome. The CDR3 runs to 18 residues. The V and J ends lost 5 bases and 6 bases, in that order; junction bases with no gene match: 18. CDR1 and CDR2 (germline): LGHDT, YNNKEL (reference sequence). Sequencing of TCR beta was performed on blood CD8+ T cells and on blood CD4+ T cells. Random hexamers were used to reverse transcribe an amount of roughly 0.5 to 1 ug RNA. Amplification of the TCR beta CDR3 was carried out by immunoSEQ multiplex PCR, which spanned a total of 54 Vbeta and 13 Jbeta segments. TCRdb ran MiXCR on the immunoSEQ multiplex PCR reads and lists one entry per CDR3 protein. The data show 100,000 to 150,000 distinct CDR3 sequences, just under 95% seen once.

The receptor comes from a human donor with multiple sclerosis. This chain uses TRBV3-1 with TRBJ2-1; 8 bases map to TRBD2. Material: CD4+ T cells from PBMCs. The CDR3 sequence: CASSIRGGLLVPRNEQFF. The CDR3 region has the DNA TGTGCCAGCAGCATACGGGGGGGTCTTCTCGTCCCGCGCAATGAGCAGTTCTTC.